Listed below are T cell receptor beta chains from one sample, sequenced in a study of shared clonotypes between healthy human individuals. Only in-frame clones appear in the TCRdb table, and some are missing; sequencing was by immunoSEQ multiplex PCR. This sample has around 2.1 million clones, with approximately 94% found just once. Sequences were obtained from naive CD4+ T cells sorted from blood. The receptors originated from a man aged 18 to 30 in good health. Both conserved end residues are part of each CDR3. A D gene is named only where the DNA matches it firmly. Size is omitted from some rows. Given values are once, few, many or a class for expanded clones.

clone_size,d_call,j_call,v_call,cdr3_aa,cdr3_nt
NA,TRBD2,TRBJ2-2,TRBV29-1,CSVELTSGDTGELFF,TGCAGCGTTGAATTAACTAGCGGAGACACCGGGGAGCTGTTTTTT
NA,NA,TRBJ2-3,TRBV27,CASSFDAYTDTQYF,TGTGCCAGCAGTTTCGATGCCTACACAGATACGCAGTATTTT
NA,TRBD1,TRBJ2-2,TRBV6-5,CASSYSRTGFDGELFF,TGTGCCAGCAGTTACTCGCGGACAGGGTTTGACGGGGAGCTGTTTTTT
NA,TRBD1,TRBJ1-5,TRBV10-2,CASSAPGQGPNQPQHF,TGCGCCAGCAGCGCCCCCGGACAGGGGCCCAATCAGCCCCAGCATTTT
NA,TRBD2,TRBJ2-3,TRBV7-6,CASSSSIRRTSGRPSDTQYF,TGTGCCAGCAGCTCCTCGATTAGGAGGACTAGCGGGAGACCGTCCGATACGCAGTATTTT
NA,TRBD1,TRBJ1-1,TRBV2,CARWDREVNTEAFF,TGTGCCAGATGGGACAGGGAGGTGAACACTGAAGCTTTCTTT
NA,NA,TRBJ1-5,TRBV27,CASSSTSGWGPQHF,TGTGCCAGCAGTTCAACTTCTGGGTGGGGGCCCCAGCATTTT
NA,TRBD1,TRBJ1-6,TRBV15,CATSRDPGQGNSPLHF,TGTGCCACCAGCAGAGATCCCGGACAGGGAAACTCACCCCTCCACTTT
NA,TRBD2,TRBJ2-2,TRBV12-5,CASGLGLAGSGTGELFF,TGTGCTAGTGGTTTGGGACTAGCGGGTAGTGGCACCGGGGAGCTGTTTTTT
NA,TRBD2,TRBJ2-1,TRBV7-9,CASSFIAGVSYNEQFF,TGTGCCAGCAGCTTCATAGCGGGGGTCTCCTACAATGAGCAGTTCTTC
NA,NA,TRBJ1-2,TRBV4-2,CASSKGVGGSDYGYTF,TGTGCCAGCAGCAAAGGAGTAGGGGGAAGCGACTATGGCTACACCTTC
NA,TRBD1,TRBJ2-7,TRBV6-5,CASSYSVGQGAFQYF,TGTGCCAGCAGTTACTCGGTGGGACAGGGGGCTTTTCAGTACTTC
NA,TRBD2,TRBJ2-7,TRBV6-1,CASSEMTGGAYEQYF,TGTGCCAGCAGTGAAATGACGGGGGGGGCCTACGAGCAGTACTTC
NA,NA,TRBJ2-5,TRBV6-1,CASSPGETQYF,TGTGCCAGCAGTCCCGGGGAGACCCAGTACTTC
NA,NA,TRBJ1-5,TRBV6-1,CASSEGSGAYSNQPQHF,TGTGCCAGCAGTGAAGGGTCGGGGGCATATAGCAATCAGCCCCAGCATTTT
NA,NA,TRBJ1-5,TRBV28,CASSPRERPSNQPQHF,TGTGCCAGCAGTCCCCGCGAGCGGCCGAGCAATCAGCCCCAGCATTTT
NA,NA,TRBJ1-5,TRBV11-2,CASSLEGPQHF,TGTGCCAGCAGCTTAGAGGGGCCCCAGCATTTT
NA,TRBD1,TRBJ1-2,TRBV6-6,CASTRDRGGYTF,TGTGCCAGCACCCGGGACAGAGGTGGCTACACCTTC
NA,TRBD1,TRBJ1-1,TRBV30,CAWTKDRGGTEAFF,TGTGCCTGGACCAAGGACAGGGGAGGGACTGAAGCTTTCTTT
NA,NA,TRBJ2-1,TRBV5-1,CASSLSGINNEQFF,TGCGCCAGCAGCTTGTCGGGGATAAACAATGAGCAGTTCTTC
once,TRBD1,TRBJ2-2,TRBV7-2,CASSLDWTGLAGELFF,TGTGCCAGCAGCTTAGATTGGACAGGGTTGGCCGGGGAGCTGTTTTTT
NA,NA,TRBJ2-1,TRBV7-6,CASSLAGNAGEQFF,TGTGCCAGCAGCTTAGCTGGGAATGCAGGAGAGCAGTTCTTC
NA,NA,TRBJ2-7,TRBV6-5,CASRTTGLAYEQYF,TGTGCCAGCAGAACGACGGGGCTGGCCTACGAGCAGTACTTC
few,NA,TRBJ1-3,TRBV19,CASSRGTGNTIYF,TGTGCCAGTAGTCGGGGAACTGGAAACACCATATATTTT
NA,TRBD1,TRBJ1-4,TRBV9,CASSVGAAGGGLNEKLFF,TGTGCCAGCAGCGTAGGTGCGGCAGGGGGCGGACTTAATGAAAAACTGTTTTTT
NA,TRBD2,TRBJ2-7,TRBV7-8,CASSLGRLALTYEQYF,TGTGCCAGCAGCTTAGGCCGACTAGCGTTAACCTACGAGCAGTACTTC
NA,TRBD2,TRBJ2-5,TRBV6-1,CASSRLAGMQETQYF,TGTGCCAGCAGTCGACTAGCGGGGATGCAAGAGACCCAGTACTTC
once,NA,TRBJ1-4,TRBV30,CACSGGSSEKLFF,TGTGCCTGCTCCGGCGGGTCTAGTGAAAAACTGTTTTTT
NA,NA,TRBJ1-3,TRBV30,CAFATGIAGNTIYF,TGTGCCTTTGCGACGGGAATCGCTGGAAACACCATATATTTT
NA,TRBD2,TRBJ2-3,TRBV7-7,CASSLTSGTDTQYF,TGTGCTAGCAGCTTAACTAGCGGCACAGATACGCAGTATTTT
NA,TRBD1,TRBJ1-5,TRBV19,CASSGRQGEPQHF,TGTGCCAGTAGTGGCCGACAGGGGGAGCCCCAGCATTTT